The 15 T cell receptor beta chains in this list originate from one sample, sequenced in a study of cytomegalovirus exposure and HLA in healthy donors. The PCR was carried out with 60 Vbeta primers and 13 Jbeta primers. The repertoire was sequenced with immunoSEQ multiplex PCR; TCRdb's copy has only in-frame clones and lacks some. The sample lists some 130,000 clones; 82% were seen once. What was sequenced was PBMCs. These receptors all stem from a male donor in good health and CMV-seropositive.

Only a few counts were recorded for this clone. V usage is TRBV5-4 and J usage is TRBJ2-1; 9 positions agree with TRBD2. CDR3 length: 16 residues. V was clipped by 0 bases and J by 9 bases; unmatched bases: 10. The V gene's germline CDR1 is SGHNT and CDR2 YYREEE (reference sequence). The CDR3 protein is CASSLGGGRAISEQFF. CDR3 nucleotides: TGTGCCAGCAGCTTGGGTGGCGGGAGGGCCATTAGTGAGCAGTTCTTC.

The CDR3 DNA reads TGTGCCAGCAGCCCCGGGACTAGCGGGGCAGATACGCAGTATTTT. This sequence encodes CASSPGTSGADTQYF. This chain joins TRBV9 and TRBJ2-3; 13 bases align to TRBD2. V dropped 4 bases and J dropped 4; count of bases not matched to a gene: 3. Per the germline V gene, CDR1 is SGDLS and CDR2 is YYNGEE. The CDR3 consists of 15 residues.

The rearrangement joins TRBV6-5 to TRBJ2-7; 10 bases are a match to TRBD1. Trimming took 5 bases from V and 5 from J; bases not matched to a gene: 3. CDR1 is MNHEY and CDR2 is SVGAGI in the germline V gene. The CDR3 spans 13 residues. The CDR3 is CASSPGTGDEQYF. The CDR3 DNA is TGTGCCAGCAGTCCCGGGACAGGGGACGAGCAGTACTTC.

The chain recombines TRBV19 with TRBJ1-3; D not resolved. Germline V gene sequence: CDR1 LNHDA, CDR2 SQIVND (reference sequence). Trimming removed 5 bases from V and 0 bases from J, with 14 bases in between. The CDR3 spans 16 residues. The CDR3 spells CASSSLPATSGNTIYF. CDR3 sequence (DNA): TGTGCCAGTAGTTCCCTTCCAGCGACCTCTGGAAACACCATATATTTT. Combining the CDR3 with reference TRBV19 and TRBJ1-3 gives the whole variable domain DGGITQSPKYLFRKEGQNVTLSCEQNLNHDAMYWYRQDPGQGLRLIYYSQIVNDFQKGDIAEGYSVSREKKESFPLTVTSAQKNPTAFYLCASSSLPATSGNTIYFGEGSWLTVV.

This clone was detected only a few times. V is TRBV6-6 and J is TRBJ2-3; 9 bases fit TRBD2. Germline assignment: CDR1 MNHNY and CDR2 SVGAGI (reference sequence). The junction had 3 bases not matched to a gene; V was cut back by 5 bases and J by 3 bases. This CDR3 has 14 amino acids. The CDR3 loop reads CASSLTSGTDTQYF. DNA for the CDR3: TGTGCCAGCAGTCTGACTAGCGGTACAGATACGCAGTATTTT.

CDR3 region: CASSFQGIHIYNEQFF. DNA for the CDR3: TGCGCCAGCAGCTTTCAGGGGATCCATATTTACAATGAGCAGTTCTTC. The chain joins TRBV5-1 to TRBJ2-1; tentatively, D is TRBD1 (6 bases). CDR1 and CDR2 from the germline V gene are SGHRS and YFSETQ. Trimming shortened V by 2 bases and J by 4 bases, and 16 bases separated the two germline ends. The CDR3 loop spans 16 amino acids. The variable domain in full, with the rest retrieved from reference TRBV5-1 and TRBJ2-1, is KAGVTQTPRYLIKTRGQQVTLSCSPISGHRSVSWYQQTPGQGLQFLFEYFSETQRNKGNFPGRFSGRQFSNSRSEMNVSTLELGDSALYLCASSFQGIHIYNEQFFGPGTRLTVL.

The chain couples TRBV19 to TRBJ2-1; the match to TRBD1 covers 10 bases. Germline V gene lookup returns CDR1 LNHDA and CDR2 SQIVND (reference sequence). CDR3 length equals 16 residues. V gave up 5 bases and J gave up 3 bases; unmatched junction bases: 7. The CDR3 is CASSAIDRGHYNEQFF. The CDR3, as DNA: TGTGCCAGTAGTGCCATCGACAGGGGGCACTACAATGAGCAGTTCTTC.

This clone was seen more than once but under ten times. The gene calls are TRBV7-8 and TRBJ2-7, with 12 bases that match TRBD1. Losses at the gene ends were 4 bases for V and 7 bases for J; bases not matched to a gene: 8. CDR1 and CDR2 from the germline V gene are SGHVS and FQNEAQ. The CDR3 sequence is 15 residues long. The CDR3 here is CASSSSGQGAGEQYF. The CDR3 bases are TGTGCCAGCAGCTCCTCGGGACAGGGGGCGGGAGAGCAGTACTTC.

The J gene is TRBJ1-1, the V gene TRBV19; TRBD1 matches at 7 bases. V shed 3 bases and J 5 bases; nucleotides not matched to a gene: 9. Germline V lookup: CDR1 LNHDA, CDR2 SQIVND (reference sequence). This CDR3 is built from 15 residues. The CDR3 loop reads CASSMVAGGPTEAFF. CDR3 nucleotides: TGTGCCAGTAGTATGGTCGCAGGGGGGCCGACTGAAGCTTTCTTT. Combining the CDR3 with reference TRBV19 and TRBJ1-1 gives the whole variable domain DGGITQSPKYLFRKEGQNVTLSCEQNLNHDAMYWYRQDPGQGLRLIYYSQIVNDFQKGDIAEGYSVSREKKESFPLTVTSAQKNPTAFYLCASSMVAGGPTEAFFGQGTRLTVV.

This clone was picked up a small number of times. This rearrangement joins TRBV5-5 to TRBJ1-2; possible D gene TRBD1, 6 bases. The CDR3 length is 13 residues. Germline CDR1 SGHKS, CDR2 YYEKEE (reference sequence). Deletions cut 2 bases from V and 7 bases from J, with 12 bases between. CDR3 nucleotide sequence: TGTGCCAGCAGCTTCGCAGGGGTGACTGGCTACACCTTC. Translation gives CASSFAGVTGYTF.

The genes are TRBV5-6 and TRBJ2-1, with D maybe TRBD2 (6 bases). Germline V lookup: CDR1 SGHDT, CDR2 YYEEEE. CDR3 length equals 16 residues. V gave up 4 bases and J gave up 0 bases, with 14 bases separating them. CDR3 coding DNA: TGTGCCAGCAGCGGGGATAGCGGTAGCTCCTACAATGAGCAGTTCTTC. This codes for CASSGDSGSSYNEQFF.

The gene calls are TRBV28 and TRBJ2-2; D may be TRBD2 (7 bases). Germline V CDR1 and CDR2: MDHEN, SYDVKM. The V end lost 6 bases, the J end lost 6 bases, and 26 bases lay between the germline ends. The CDR3 length is 18 residues. DNA of the CDR3: TGTGCCAGCAGGTTCGGGGGGCGAGAGGGACTACGTCCCGGGGAGCTGTTTTTT. Its translation is CASRFGGREGLRPGELFF.

The chain employs TRBV9 and TRBJ2-3, with D perhaps TRBD2 (6 bases). Germline assignment: CDR1 SGDLS and CDR2 YYNGEE. The CDR3 is 18 amino acids. V lost 0 bases and J 2 bases, leaving 19 bases between the germline ends. This CDR3 reads CASSVAVLPSAITDTQYF. The CDR3 coding sequence is TGTGCCAGCAGCGTAGCTGTCCTCCCTAGCGCTATCACAGATACGCAGTATTTT.

The chain joins TRBV27 to TRBJ1-5; 10 nucleotides align to TRBD1. The junction had 10 bases not matched to a gene; V was cut back by 4 bases and J by 4 bases. Germline loops: CDR1 MNHEY, CDR2 SMNVEV (reference sequence). The CDR3 contains 17 residues. This CDR3 reads CASSSGTGTGVNQPQHF. The CDR3 nucleotides are TGTGCCAGCAGTTCGGGGACCGGGACAGGGGTAAATCAGCCCCAGCATTTT.

The chain recombines TRBV28 with TRBJ1-6; no clear D gene. V was clipped by 8 bases and J by 10 bases, with 6 bases between them. The germline gives CDR1 MDHEN, CDR2 SYDVKM. This CDR3 is built from 10 residues. The CDR3 DNA follows: TGTGCCAGCGGAGGCTCACCCCTCCACTTT. It translates to CASGGSPLHF.